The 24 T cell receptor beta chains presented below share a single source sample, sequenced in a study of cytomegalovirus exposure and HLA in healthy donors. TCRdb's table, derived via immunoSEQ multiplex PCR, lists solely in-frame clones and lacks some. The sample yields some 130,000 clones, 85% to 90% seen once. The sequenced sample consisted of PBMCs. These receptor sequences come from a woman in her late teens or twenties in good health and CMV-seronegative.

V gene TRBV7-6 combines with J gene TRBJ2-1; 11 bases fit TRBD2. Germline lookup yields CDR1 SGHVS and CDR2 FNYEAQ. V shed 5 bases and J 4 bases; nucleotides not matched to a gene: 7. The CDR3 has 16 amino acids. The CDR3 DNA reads TGTGCCAGCAGCGCTCCGGGACTAGCGGATTACAATGAGCAGTTCTTC. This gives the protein CASSAPGLADYNEQFF.

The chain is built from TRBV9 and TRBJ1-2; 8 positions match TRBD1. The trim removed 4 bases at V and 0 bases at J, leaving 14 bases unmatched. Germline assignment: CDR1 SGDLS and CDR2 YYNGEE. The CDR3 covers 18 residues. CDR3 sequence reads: CASSSTGDRTITNYGYTF. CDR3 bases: TGTGCCAGCAGCTCCACCGGGGACAGGACTATTACTAACTATGGCTACACCTTC.

The CDR3 DNA sequence: TGTGCCAGCAAGCGGGGAGGCGAGCAGTACTTC. Its protein product is CASKRGGEQYF. The chain joins TRBV7-9 to TRBJ2-7, with 7 positions matching TRBD2. This CDR3 is built from 11 residues. The ends lost 7 bases at V and 6 bases at J; junction bases unmatched: 3. Germline CDR1 SEHNR, CDR2 FQNEAQ (reference sequence).

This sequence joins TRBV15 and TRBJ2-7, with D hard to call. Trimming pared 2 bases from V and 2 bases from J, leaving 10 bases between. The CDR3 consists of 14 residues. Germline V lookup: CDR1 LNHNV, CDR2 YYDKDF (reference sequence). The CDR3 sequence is CATSRTRSTYEQYF. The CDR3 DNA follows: TGTGCCACCAGCAGAACTCGGTCAACCTACGAGCAGTACTTC.

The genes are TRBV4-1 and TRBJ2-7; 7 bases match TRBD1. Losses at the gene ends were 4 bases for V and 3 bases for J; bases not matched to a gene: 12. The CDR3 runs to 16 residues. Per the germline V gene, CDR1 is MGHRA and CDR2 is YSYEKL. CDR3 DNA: TGCGCCAGCAGCCGACTACACAGGGGATGGGACTACGAGCAGTACTTC. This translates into CASSRLHRGWDYEQYF.

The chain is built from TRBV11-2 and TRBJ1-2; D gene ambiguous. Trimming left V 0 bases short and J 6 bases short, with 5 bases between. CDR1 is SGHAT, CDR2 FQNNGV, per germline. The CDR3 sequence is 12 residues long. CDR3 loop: CASSLESDGYTF. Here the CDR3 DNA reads TGTGCCAGCAGCTTAGAATCTGATGGCTACACCTTC.

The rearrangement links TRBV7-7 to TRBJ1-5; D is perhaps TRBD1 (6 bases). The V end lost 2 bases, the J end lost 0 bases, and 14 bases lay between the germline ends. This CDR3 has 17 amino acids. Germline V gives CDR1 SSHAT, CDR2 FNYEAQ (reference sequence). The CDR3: CASSLYRAFFSNQPQHF. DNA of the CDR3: TGTGCCAGCAGCTTATACAGGGCCTTCTTTAGCAATCAGCCCCAGCATTTT.

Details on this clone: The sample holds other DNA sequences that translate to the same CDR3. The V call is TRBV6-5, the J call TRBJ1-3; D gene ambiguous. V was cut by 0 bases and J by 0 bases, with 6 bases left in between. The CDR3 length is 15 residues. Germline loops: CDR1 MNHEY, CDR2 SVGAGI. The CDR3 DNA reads TGTGCCAGCAGTTACTCGACGGGCTCTGGAAACACCATATATTTT. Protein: CASSYSTGSGNTIYF.

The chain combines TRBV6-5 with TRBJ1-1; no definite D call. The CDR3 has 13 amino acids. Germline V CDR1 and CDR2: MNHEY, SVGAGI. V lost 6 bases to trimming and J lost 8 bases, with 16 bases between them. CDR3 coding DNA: TGTGCCAGCAGCTCGGAGGGCGGGAGAGAAGCTTTCTTT. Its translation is CASSSEGGREAFF.

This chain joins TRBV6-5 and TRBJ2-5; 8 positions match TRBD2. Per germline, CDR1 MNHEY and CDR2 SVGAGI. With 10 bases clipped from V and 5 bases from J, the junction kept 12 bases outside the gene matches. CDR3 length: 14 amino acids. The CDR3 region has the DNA TGTGCCACCGGTTCGGGGGGGATGAGCGAGACCCAGTACTTC. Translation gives CATGSGGMSETQYF.

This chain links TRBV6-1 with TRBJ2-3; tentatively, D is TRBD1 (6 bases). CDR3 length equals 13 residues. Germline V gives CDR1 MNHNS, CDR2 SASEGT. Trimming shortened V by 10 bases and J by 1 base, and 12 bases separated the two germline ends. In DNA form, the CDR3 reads TGTGCCACAGGAGAGGGGGGCACAGATACGCAGTATTTT. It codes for CATGEGGTDTQYF.

This chain's CDR3 is CASNIGGGVNTEAFF. The CDR3 bases are TGTGCCAGCAATATCGGGGGAGGGGTGAACACTGAAGCTTTCTTT. J is TRBJ1-1 and V is TRBV9; possibly TRBD1 for D (5 bases). This CDR3 has 15 amino acids. V shed 6 bases and J shed 0 bases, with 15 bases lying between them. Germline V gene lookup returns CDR1 SGDLS and CDR2 YYNGEE.

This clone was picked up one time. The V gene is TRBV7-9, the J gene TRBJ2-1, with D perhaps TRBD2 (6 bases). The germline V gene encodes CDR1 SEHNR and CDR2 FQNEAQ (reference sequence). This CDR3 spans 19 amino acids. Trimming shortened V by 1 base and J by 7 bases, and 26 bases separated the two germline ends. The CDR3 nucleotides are TGTGCCAGCAGCTTAGTCTCCCATGCGGGGAGGAGTTGGTTGAATGAGCAGTTCTTC. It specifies CASSLVSHAGRSWLNEQFF.

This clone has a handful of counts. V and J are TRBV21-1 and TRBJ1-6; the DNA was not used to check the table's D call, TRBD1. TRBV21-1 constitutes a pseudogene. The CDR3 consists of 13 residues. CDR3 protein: CASSRNRATPLHF. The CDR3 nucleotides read TGTGCCAGCAGCAGAAACAGAGCTACACCCCTCCACTTT.

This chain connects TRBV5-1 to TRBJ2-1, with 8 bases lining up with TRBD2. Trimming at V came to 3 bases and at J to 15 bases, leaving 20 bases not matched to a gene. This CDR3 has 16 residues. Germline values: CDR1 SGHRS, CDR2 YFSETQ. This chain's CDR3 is CASSSTPGLVPGEAFF. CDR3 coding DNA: TGCGCCAGCAGCTCGACGCCGGGACTAGTCCCGGGGGAGGCGTTCTTC.

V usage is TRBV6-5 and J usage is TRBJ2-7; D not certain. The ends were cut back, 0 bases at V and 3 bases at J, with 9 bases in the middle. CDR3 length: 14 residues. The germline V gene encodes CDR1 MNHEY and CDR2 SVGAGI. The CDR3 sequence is CASSYSYSLYEQYF. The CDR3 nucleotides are TGTGCCAGCAGTTACTCGTATTCCCTCTACGAGCAGTACTTC.

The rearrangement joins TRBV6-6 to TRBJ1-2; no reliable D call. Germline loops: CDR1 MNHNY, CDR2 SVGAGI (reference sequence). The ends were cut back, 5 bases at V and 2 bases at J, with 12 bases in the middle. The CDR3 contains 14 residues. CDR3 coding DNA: TGTGCCAGCAGTAACCCTCCGGAGAACTATGGCTACACCTTC. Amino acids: CASSNPPENYGYTF.

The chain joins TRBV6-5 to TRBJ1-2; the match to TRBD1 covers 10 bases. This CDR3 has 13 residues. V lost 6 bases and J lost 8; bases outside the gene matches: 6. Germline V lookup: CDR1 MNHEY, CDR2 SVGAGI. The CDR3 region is CASSPDRGSGYTF. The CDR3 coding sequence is TGTGCCAGCAGCCCGGACAGGGGGAGCGGCTACACCTTC.

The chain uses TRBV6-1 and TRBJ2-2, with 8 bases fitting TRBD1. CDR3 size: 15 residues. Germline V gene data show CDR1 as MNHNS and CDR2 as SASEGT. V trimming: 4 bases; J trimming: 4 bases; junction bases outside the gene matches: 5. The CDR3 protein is CASSAQGAATGELFF. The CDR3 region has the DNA TGTGCCAGCAGTGCTCAGGGGGCCGCCACCGGGGAGCTGTTTTTT.

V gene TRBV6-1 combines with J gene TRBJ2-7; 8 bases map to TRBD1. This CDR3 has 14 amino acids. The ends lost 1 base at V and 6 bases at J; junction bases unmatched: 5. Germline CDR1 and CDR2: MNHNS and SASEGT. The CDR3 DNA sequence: TGTGCCAGCAGTGAAGGGACAGGGAGGCGCGAGCAGTACTTC. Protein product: CASSEGTGRREQYF.

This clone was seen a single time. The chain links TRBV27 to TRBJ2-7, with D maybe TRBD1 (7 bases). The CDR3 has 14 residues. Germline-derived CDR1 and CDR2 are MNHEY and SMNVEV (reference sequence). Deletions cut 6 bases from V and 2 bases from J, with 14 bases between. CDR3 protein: CASSAQGGTYEQYF. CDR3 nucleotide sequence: TGTGCCAGCAGCGCTCAGGGGGGTACCTACGAGCAGTACTTC.

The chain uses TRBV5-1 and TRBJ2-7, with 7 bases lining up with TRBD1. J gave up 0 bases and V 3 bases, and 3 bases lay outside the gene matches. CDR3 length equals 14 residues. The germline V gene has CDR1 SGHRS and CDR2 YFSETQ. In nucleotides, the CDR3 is TGCGCCAGCAGCTGGACAGGAACCTCCTACGAGCAGTACTTC. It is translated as CASSWTGTSYEQYF.

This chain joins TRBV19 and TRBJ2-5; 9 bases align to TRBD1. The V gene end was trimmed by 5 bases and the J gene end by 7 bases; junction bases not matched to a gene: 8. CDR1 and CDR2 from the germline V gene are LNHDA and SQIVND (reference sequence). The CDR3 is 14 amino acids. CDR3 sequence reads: CASSAGTGRVTQYF. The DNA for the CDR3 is TGTGCCAGTAGTGCCGGGACAGGGCGGGTGACCCAGTACTTC.

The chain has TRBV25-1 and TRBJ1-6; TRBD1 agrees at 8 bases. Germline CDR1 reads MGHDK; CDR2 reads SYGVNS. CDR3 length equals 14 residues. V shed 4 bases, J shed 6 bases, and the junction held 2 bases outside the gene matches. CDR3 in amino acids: CASSVDRGNSPLHF. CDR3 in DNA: TGTGCCAGCAGTGTCGACAGGGGTAATTCACCCCTCCACTTT. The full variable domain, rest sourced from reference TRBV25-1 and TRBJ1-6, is EADIYQTPRYLVIGTGKKITLECSQTMGHDKMYWYQQDPGMELHLIHYSYGVNSTEKGDLSSESTVSRIRTEHFPLTLESARPSHTSQYLCASSVDRGNSPLHFGNGTRLTVT.